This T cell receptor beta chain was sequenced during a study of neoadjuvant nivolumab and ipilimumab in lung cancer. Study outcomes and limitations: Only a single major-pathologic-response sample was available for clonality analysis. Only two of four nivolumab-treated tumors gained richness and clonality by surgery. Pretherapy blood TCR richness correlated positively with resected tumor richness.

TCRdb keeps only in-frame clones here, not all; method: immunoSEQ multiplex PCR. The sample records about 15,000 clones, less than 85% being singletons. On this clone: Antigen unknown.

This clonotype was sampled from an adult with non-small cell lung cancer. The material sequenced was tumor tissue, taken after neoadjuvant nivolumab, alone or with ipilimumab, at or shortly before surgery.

The DNA of the CDR3 is TGTGCCAGCAGCTTAACCGTGGGACACGGCTACACCTTC. It codes for CASSLTVGHGYTF. The chain has TRBV7-9 and TRBJ1-2, with a possible D match to TRBD1 (6 bases). The CDR3 extends over 13 amino acids. The germline V gene has CDR1 SEHNR and CDR2 FQNEAQ (reference sequence). V was cut by 2 bases and J by 8 bases, with 12 bases left in between.